This T cell receptor beta chain was sequenced during a study of T cells in Graves' hyperthyroidism and ophthalmopathy. Overall study: Upon initial diagnosis and before any treatment, peripheral blood was collected. The study's findings and limits: Ophthalmopathy was model-predicted a median 6.5 months pre-onset.

Regions amplified from RNA transcripts were the TCR beta CDR3 regions. HTBI primers drove first-round RT-PCR of the TCR CDR3. TCRdb used MiXCR to reprocess the multiplex PCR reads, holding one entry per CDR3 protein. The sample consists of over 650,000 distinct CDR3 sequences, approximately 16% of them appearing once. This clonotype was recorded many times. Its cognate antigen is unknown. This CDR3 contains 14 residues. Trimming at V came to 3 bases and at J to 10 bases, leaving 6 bases not matched to a gene. Germline CDR1 SGDLS, CDR2 YYNGEE. This receptor was taken from a man aged 18 to 30 with Graves' hyperthyroidism. Sequencing used blood. The J gene is TRBJ1-6, the V gene TRBV9; 8 bases are a match to TRBD1. The CDR3 reads CASSETGAESPLHF. CDR3 sequence (DNA): TGTGCCAGCAGCGAGACAGGGGCGGAATCACCCCTCCACTTT.